The rows below give T cell receptor beta chains drawn from one sample of a study of blood T cell repertoires in COVID-19. Sequenced by immunoSEQ multiplex PCR; TCRdb stores in-frame clones only, minus some. The table has roughly 150,000 clones, 84% seen once. Sequencing was carried out using PBMCs or T cells enriched from blood (not recorded which). These receptors all stem from a man in his forties or fifties in a cohort exposed to, infected with or recovered from COVID-19 (not recorded which). The CDR3 runs from the conserved cysteine through the conserved F or W. A D gene is named only where the DNA matches it firmly. For some rows the clone size is stated as once, few or many, or as a class when expanded; others skip it.

j_call v_call d_call clone_size cdr3_aa cdr3_nt
TRBJ2-2 TRBV5-1 . . CASSASATGNTGELFF TGCGCCAGCAGCGCGTCTGCTACAGGGAACACCGGGGAGCTGTTTTTT
TRBJ2-1 TRBV3-1/TRBV3-2 TRBD2 many CASSLGLASDEQFF TGTGCCAGCAGCCTCGGACTAGCAAGCGATGAGCAGTTCTTC
TRBJ1-6 TRBV14 . once CASNGESYNSPLHF TGTGCCAGCAACGGGGAGTCCTATAATTCACCCCTCCACTTT
TRBJ1-1 TRBV7-8 . . CASSVELNTEAFF TGTGCCAGCAGCGTAGAGCTGAACACTGAAGCTTTCTTT
TRBJ2-7 TRBV10-3 . . CAIRPSVGVDEQYF TGTGCCATCAGACCCTCTGTGGGAGTGGACGAGCAGTACTTC
TRBJ2-7 TRBV7-2 TRBD1 . CASSSYRGAWEQYF TGTGCCAGCAGCTCATACAGGGGGGCGTGGGAGCAGTACTTC
TRBJ2-7 TRBV6-5 TRBD2 . CASSPSGEGSYEQYF TGTGCCAGCAGCCCGAGCGGGGAGGGCTCCTACGAGCAGTACTTC
TRBJ2-1 TRBV4-1 . . CASSQDEASSKFF TGCGCCAGCAGCCAAGATGAAGCTAGTTCGAAGTTCTTC
TRBJ2-1 TRBV9 . . CASSVAPSDEQFF TGTGCCAGCAGCGTAGCCCCGTCCGATGAGCAGTTCTTC
TRBJ2-7 TRBV5-5 TRBD1 . CASTKGRDRGPYEQYF TGTGCCAGCACCAAGGGAAGGGACAGGGGTCCCTACGAGCAGTACTTC
TRBJ1-1 TRBV5-6 TRBD1 . CASSPGDRGRTEAFF TGTGCCAGCAGCCCCGGGGACAGGGGAAGGACTGAAGCTTTCTTT
TRBJ1-4 TRBV5-1 . . CASSLEGSGLEKLFF TGCGCCAGCAGCTTGGAGGGGAGCGGACTAGAAAAACTGTTTTTT
TRBJ2-7 TRBV5-6 . . CASSYTGYVGTTTYEQYF TGTGCCAGCAGCTACACAGGGTATGTAGGGACTACCACCTACGAGCAGTACTTC
TRBJ1-4 TRBV5-1 TRBD1 . CASSLEGGREKLFF TGCGCCAGCAGCTTGGAAGGGGGCCGCGAAAAACTGTTTTTT
TRBJ2-3 TRBV27 TRBD2 . CASSLSGVSTDTQYF TGTGCCAGCAGCCTTAGCGGGGTTAGCACAGATACGCAGTATTTT
TRBJ1-5 TRBV19 . . CASSGQVLNQPQHF TGTGCCAGTAGTGGGCAGGTTCTCAATCAGCCCCAGCATTTT
TRBJ2-2 TRBV3-1/TRBV3-2 TRBD2 . CASSSGTILTGELFF TGTGCCAGCAGCTCCGGGACTATACTCACCGGGGAGCTGTTTTTT
TRBJ2-5 TRBV5-1 TRBD2 . CASSRGAGGLQETQYF TGCGCCAGCAGCCGTGGGGCGGGAGGGTTACAAGAGACCCAGTACTTC
TRBJ2-5 TRBV7-2 . . CASSSALPGQGLETQYF TGTGCCAGCAGCTCCGCCCTCCCAGGGCAGGGGCTCGAGACCCAGTACTTC
TRBJ2-5 TRBV4-1 . . CASSQETPGDQETQYF TGCGCCAGCAGCCAAGAAACCCCAGGGGACCAAGAGACCCAGTACTTC
TRBJ1-5 TRBV6-2/TRBV6-3 . . CASSYSKRSSIRGNQPQHF TGTGCCAGCAGTTACTCGAAGCGTTCCTCAATCAGAGGCAATCAGCCCCAGCATTTT
TRBJ1-5 TRBV6-5 TRBD1 . CASSRQGNSNQPQHF TGTGCCAGCAGTCGACAGGGGAATAGCAATCAGCCCCAGCATTTT
TRBJ1-4 TRBV5-1 TRBD1 . CASSLGTGVGATNEKLFF TGCGCCAGCAGCTTGGGGACAGGGGTCGGCGCAACTAATGAAAAACTGTTTTTT
TRBJ2-7 TRBV7-6 . . CASSFNREDEQYF TGTGCCAGCAGCTTCAACAGGGAAGACGAGCAGTACTTC